This T cell receptor beta chain derives from a study of OX40 agonist ivuxolimab in advanced cancers. Looking at the study overall: Two cutaneous melanoma patients and one hepatocellular carcinoma patient, three in all, had partial responses.

A remark on this clone: The junction and the germline gene differ at one end; a read error may be behind it.

The method was immunoSEQ multiplex PCR; TCRdb's version includes in-frame clones alone and lacks a portion of them. The data contain tens of thousands of clones, about 90% of them singletons. Germline CDR1 reads MNHNY; CDR2 reads SVGAGI (reference sequence). This CDR3 has 14 residues. This chain uses TRBV6-6 with TRBJ2-7; D is tentatively TRBD1 or TRBD2 (5 bases each). This specimen was CD4+ or CD8+ T cells sorted from blood, taken in a trial of the OX40 agonist ivuxolimab. The clonotype was recovered from an adult with an advanced solid tumor such as melanoma, head and neck, liver or kidney cancer. The CDR3 sequence: CASTPGTVSCEQYF. CDR3 bases: TGTGCCAGCACTCCCGGGACCGTCTCCTGCGAGCAGTACTTC.